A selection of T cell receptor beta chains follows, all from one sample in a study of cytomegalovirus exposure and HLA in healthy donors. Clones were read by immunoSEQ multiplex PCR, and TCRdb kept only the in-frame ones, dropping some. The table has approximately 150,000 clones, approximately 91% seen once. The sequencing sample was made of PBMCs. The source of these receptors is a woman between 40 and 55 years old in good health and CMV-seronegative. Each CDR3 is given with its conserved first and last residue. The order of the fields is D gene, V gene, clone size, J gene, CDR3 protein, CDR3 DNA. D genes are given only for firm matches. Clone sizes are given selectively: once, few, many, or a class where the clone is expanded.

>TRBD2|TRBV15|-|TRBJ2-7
CATSRPSGGAYEQYF
TGTGCCACCAGCAGACCTAGCGGGGGAGCCTACGAGCAGTACTTC
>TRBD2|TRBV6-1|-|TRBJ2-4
CASSVNSGSGGNIQYF
TGTGCCAGCAGTGTGAATAGCGGGAGTGGTGGAAACATTCAGTACTTC
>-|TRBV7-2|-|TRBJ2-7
CASGRQDRRYEQYF
TGTGCCAGCGGAAGACAGGACCGCCGATACGAGCAGTACTTC
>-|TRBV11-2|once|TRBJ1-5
CASSLDGGGGREPQHF
TGTGCCAGCAGCTTAGATGGGGGAGGTGGCCGGGAGCCCCAGCATTTT
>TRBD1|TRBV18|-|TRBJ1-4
CASSLRQGDEKLFF
TGTGCCAGCTCCCTCCGACAGGGGGATGAAAAACTGTTTTTT
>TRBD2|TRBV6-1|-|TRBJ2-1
CASTEPGLVNEQFF
TGTGCCAGTACCGAACCGGGACTAGTAAATGAGCAGTTCTTC
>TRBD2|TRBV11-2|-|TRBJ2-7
CASSPDRTSEYEQYF
TGTGCCAGCAGCCCAGACCGGACTAGCGAATACGAGCAGTACTTC
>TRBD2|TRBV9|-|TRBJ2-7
CASSEGLAGEGEQYF
TGTGCCAGCAGCGAGGGACTAGCGGGAGAGGGTGAGCAGTACTTC
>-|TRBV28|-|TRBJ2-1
CASSSGARRDEQFF
TGTGCCAGCAGTTCGGGAGCCCGGAGGGATGAGCAGTTCTTC
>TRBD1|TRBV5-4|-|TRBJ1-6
CASSADRAGPPLHF
TGTGCCAGCAGCGCTGACAGGGCCGGTCCACCCCTCCACTTT
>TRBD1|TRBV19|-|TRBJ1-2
CASTPGTGGRGYTF
TGTGCCAGTACCCCCGGGACAGGGGGCCGTGGCTACACCTTC
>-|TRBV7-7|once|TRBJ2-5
CASSVGTEGGETQYF
TGTGCTAGCAGCGTCGGGACAGAGGGGGGAGAGACCCAGTACTTC
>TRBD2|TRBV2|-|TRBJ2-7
CASSDIPGGYEQYF
TGTGCCAGCAGCGACATCCCGGGGGGCTACGAGCAGTACTTC
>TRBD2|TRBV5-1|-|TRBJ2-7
CASSFGGSYEQYF
TGCGCCAGCAGCTTCGGCGGGAGCTACGAGCAGTACTTC
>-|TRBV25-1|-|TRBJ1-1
CASSRRAGQTNTEAFF
TGTGCCAGCAGTAGAAGGGCAGGGCAGACGAACACTGAAGCTTTCTTT
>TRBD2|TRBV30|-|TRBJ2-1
CAWSGERERVVGNEQFF
TGTGCCTGGAGTGGGGAGCGGGAGAGGGTGGTCGGCAATGAGCAGTTCTTC
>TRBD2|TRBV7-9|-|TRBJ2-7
CSSLGGLVYEQYF
TGTTCCAGCCTGGGGGGGTTGGTCTACGAGCAGTACTTC
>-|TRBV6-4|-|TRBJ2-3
CASSEAASTDTQYF
TGTGCCAGCAGCGAAGCGGCTAGCACAGATACGCAGTATTTT
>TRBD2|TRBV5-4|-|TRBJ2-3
CASSSGTSGRHTQYF
TGTGCCAGCAGTTCCGGGACTAGCGGTCGGCATACGCAGTATTTT
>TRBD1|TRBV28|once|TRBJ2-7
CASLPWGTGFYEQYF
TGTGCCAGCCTCCCGTGGGGGACAGGGTTTTACGAGCAGTACTTC
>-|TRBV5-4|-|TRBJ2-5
CASSLPDNLPREQYF
TGTGCCAGCAGCCTGCCAGACAATCTACCGAGGGAGCAGTACTTC
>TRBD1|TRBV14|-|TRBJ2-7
CASSHGQGGSYEQYF
TGTGCCAGCAGCCATGGACAGGGTGGGTCCTACGAGCAGTACTTC
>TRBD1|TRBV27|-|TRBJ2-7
CASSFHGQGREQYF
TGTGCCAGCAGTTTTCACGGACAGGGACGCGAGCAGTACTTC
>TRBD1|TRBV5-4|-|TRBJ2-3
CASSLTGGEDTQYF
TGTGCCAGCAGTCTCACAGGGGGCGAAGATACGCAGTATTTT
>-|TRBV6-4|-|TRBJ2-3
CASSELAGSTDTQYF
TGTGCCAGCAGTGAGCTGGCGGGGAGCACAGATACGCAGTATTTT
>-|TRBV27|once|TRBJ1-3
CASRQSGGFGNTIYF
TGTGCCAGTAGGCAATCGGGAGGTTTCGGAAACACCATATATTTT
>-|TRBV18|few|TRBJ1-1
CASSPLTGEAFF
TGTGCCAGCTCACCATTGACAGGTGAAGCTTTCTTT
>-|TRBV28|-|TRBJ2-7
CASSLPPYEQYF
TGTGCCAGCAGTTTACCTCCCTACGAGCAGTACTTC
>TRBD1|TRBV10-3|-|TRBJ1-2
CAISEFAGQGNYGYTF
TGTGCCATCAGTGAGTTTGCCGGACAGGGTAACTATGGCTACACCTTC
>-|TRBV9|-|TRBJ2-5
CASSVGGISETQYF
TGTGCCAGCAGCGTAGGAGGGATTTCTGAGACCCAGTACTTC
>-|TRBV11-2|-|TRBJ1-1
CASSLNQGMNTEAFF
TGTGCCAGCAGCTTAAATCAGGGAATGAACACTGAAGCTTTCTTT
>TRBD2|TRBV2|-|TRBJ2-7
CASSPGLAGGYEQYF
TGTGCCAGCAGCCCGGGACTAGCGGGCGGGTACGAGCAGTACTTC
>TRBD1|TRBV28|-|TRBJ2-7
CASSARSVGQGTTEQYF
TGTGCCAGCAGTGCTCGCTCCGTGGGACAGGGCACTACCGAGCAGTACTTC
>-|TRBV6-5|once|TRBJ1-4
CASSYTRVPNEKLFF
TGTGCCAGCAGTTACACCAGGGTTCCTAATGAAAAACTGTTTTTT
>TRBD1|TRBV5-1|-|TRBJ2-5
CASSSGQGGQETQYF
TGCGCCAGCAGCTCGGGACAGGGGGGACAAGAGACCCAGTACTTC
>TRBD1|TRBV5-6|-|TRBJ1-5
CASSEAGTGGQPQHF
TGTGCCAGCAGCGAGGCCGGGACAGGGGGTCAGCCCCAGCATTTT
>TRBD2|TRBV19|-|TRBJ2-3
CASSTGTSGRVDTQYF
TGTGCCAGTAGTACCGGGACTAGCGGGAGGGTAGATACGCAGTATTTT
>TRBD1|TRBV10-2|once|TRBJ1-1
CASSLHRGVGGNTEAFF
TGCGCCAGCAGTCTGCACAGGGGGGTTGGGGGGAACACTGAAGCTTTCTTT
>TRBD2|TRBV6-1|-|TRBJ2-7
CASRRPGLAFHEQYF
TGTGCCAGCAGGCGCCCGGGACTAGCTTTTCACGAGCAGTACTTC
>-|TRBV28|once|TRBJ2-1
CASTTQGSYNEQFF
TGTGCCAGCACAACTCAGGGTTCATACAATGAGCAGTTCTTC
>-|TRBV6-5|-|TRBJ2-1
CASSSTSRNEQFF
TGTGCCAGCAGTTCAACTTCCCGCAATGAGCAGTTCTTC
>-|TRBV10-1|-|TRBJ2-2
CASSESGAGELFF
TGCGCCAGCAGTGAGTCGGGAGCCGGGGAGCTGTTTTTT
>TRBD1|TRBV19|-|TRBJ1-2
CASIEGAGGGYTF
TGTGCCAGTATCGAGGGGGCCGGTGGGGGCTACACCTTC
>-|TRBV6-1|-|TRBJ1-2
CASSLQLASPYGYTF
TGTGCCAGCAGTTTGCAATTAGCCTCACCTTATGGCTACACCTTC
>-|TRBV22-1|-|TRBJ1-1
CPGSGHLSADTEAFF
TGTCCTGGGAGCGGGCACTTAAGTGCGGACACTGAAGCTTTCTTT